The clone carrying this T cell receptor beta chain was counted a single time. Antigen specificity is unknown. This entry belongs to a study of T cell responses to AZD1222 COVID-19 vaccine. The germline gives CDR1 SQVTM, CDR2 ANQGSEA. V lost 7 bases and J lost 5, with 17 bases in between. The CDR3 consists of 13 residues. Clones were read by immunoSEQ multiplex PCR, and TCRdb kept only the in-frame ones, dropping some. Of tens of thousands of clones in the sample, 70% to 90% were seen once. Regarding the study as a whole: At baseline, seropositivity was found in only a handful of AZD1222 recipients. Reports indicate that nearly half of spike-specific TCRs are directed at unmutated variant regions. Females made up more of the donors, who were largely white British, and clonal diversity may have come out too low.

This TCR derives from an adult in good health. The J gene is TRBJ1-1, the V gene TRBV29-1, with D maybe TRBD1 (6 bases). The source was peripheral blood, collected on day 0 of AZD1222 vaccination. The CDR3 sequence: CSACRGGGTEAFF. CDR3 in DNA: TGCAGCGCATGCAGGGGAGGGGGTACTGAAGCTTTCTTT.